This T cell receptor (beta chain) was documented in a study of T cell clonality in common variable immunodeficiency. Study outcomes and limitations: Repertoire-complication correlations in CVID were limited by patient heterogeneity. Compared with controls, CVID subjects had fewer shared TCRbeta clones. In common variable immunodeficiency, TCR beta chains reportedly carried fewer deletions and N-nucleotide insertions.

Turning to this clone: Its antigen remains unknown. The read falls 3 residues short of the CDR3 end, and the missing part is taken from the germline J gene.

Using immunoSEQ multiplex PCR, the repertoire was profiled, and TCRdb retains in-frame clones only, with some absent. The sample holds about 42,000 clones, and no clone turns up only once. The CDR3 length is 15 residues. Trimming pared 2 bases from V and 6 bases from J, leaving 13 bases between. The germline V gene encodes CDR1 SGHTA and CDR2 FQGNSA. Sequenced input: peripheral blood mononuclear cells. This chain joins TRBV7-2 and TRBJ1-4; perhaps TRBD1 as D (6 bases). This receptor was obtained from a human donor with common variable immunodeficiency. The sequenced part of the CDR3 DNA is TGTGCCAGCAGCTTATCGAGGGGGACCCATGAAAAA. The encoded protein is CASSLSRGTHEK. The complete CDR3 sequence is CASSLSRGTHEKLFF.